This T cell receptor beta chain originates from a study of T-cell memory formation after mild COVID-19. The V and J ends lost 5 bases and 7 bases, in that order; junction bases with no gene match: 6. CDR1 and CDR2 from the germline V gene are DFQATT and SNEGSKA (reference sequence). There are 14 residues in the CDR3. TCRdb called the 5' RACE reads again in MiXCR, with one record for every CDR3 protein. Among approximately 250,000 distinct CDR3 sequences listed, 15% were seen once. For this clonotype: Its specificity is not known.

General study results and limits: Day 15 to 85 contractors were CD4/CD8 balanced; later expanders leaned CD4+.

This sequence joins TRBV20-1 and TRBJ2-3; 13 bases agree with TRBD2. The sample consisted of PBMCs or a T cell subset sorted from them (not recorded which). This receptor was obtained from an adult woman who had mild COVID-19 (a few samples of this study predate the infection). Cell type and time point are not known. The DNA for the CDR3 is TGCAGTGCTGGGACTAGCGGGGTATCTAATACGCAGTATTTT. Residues: CSAGTSGVSNTQYF.